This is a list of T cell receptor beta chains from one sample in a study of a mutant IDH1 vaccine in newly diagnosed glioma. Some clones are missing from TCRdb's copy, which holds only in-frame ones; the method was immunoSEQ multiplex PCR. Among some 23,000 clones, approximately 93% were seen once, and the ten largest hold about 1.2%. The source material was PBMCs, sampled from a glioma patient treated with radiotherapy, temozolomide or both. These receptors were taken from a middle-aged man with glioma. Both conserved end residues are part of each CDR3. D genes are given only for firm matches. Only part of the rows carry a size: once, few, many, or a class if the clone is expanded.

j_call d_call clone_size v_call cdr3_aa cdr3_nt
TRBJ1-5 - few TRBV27 CASRGGWSNQPQHF TGTGCCAGCCGCGGGGGTTGGAGCAATCAGCCCCAGCATTTT
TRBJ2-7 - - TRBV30 CAGKTGGYEQYF TGTGCCGGAAAGACCGGGGGCTACGAGCAGTACTTC
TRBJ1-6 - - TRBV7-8 CASSLAWSHNSPLHF TGTGCCAGCAGCTTAGCGTGGAGTCATAATTCACCCCTCCACTTT
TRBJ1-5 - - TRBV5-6 CASSLAGQPQHF TGTGCCAGCAGCTTGGCAGGTCAGCCCCAGCATTTT
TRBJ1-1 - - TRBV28 CASSLQQGVNTEAFF TGTGCCAGCAGTTTACAACAGGGCGTGAACACTGAAGCTTTCTTT
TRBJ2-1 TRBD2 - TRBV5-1 CASSLLASGGASYNEQFF TGCGCCAGCAGCTTGCTAGCTAGCGGGGGGGCCTCCTACAATGAGCAGTTCTTC
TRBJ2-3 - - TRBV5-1 CASKTSGTSTDTQYF TGCGCCAGCAAAACATCCGGGACTAGCACAGATACGCAGTATTTT
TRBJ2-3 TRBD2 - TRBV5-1 CASSQGLAGGLQYF TGCGCCAGCAGCCAGGGACTAGCGGGGGGGCTGCAGTATTTT
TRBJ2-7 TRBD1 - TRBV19 CASSANRDSHHLYF TGTGCCAGTAGTGCTAACCGGGACAGCCACCATCTATACTTC
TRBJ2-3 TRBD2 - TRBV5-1 CASDAGGSTDTQYF TGCGCCAGTGACGCGGGGGGAAGCACAGATACGCAGTATTTT
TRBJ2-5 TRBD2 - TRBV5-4 CASSWGLAGGKTQYF TGTGCCAGCAGCTGGGGACTAGCGGGGGGGAAGACCCAGTACTTC
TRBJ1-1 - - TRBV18 CASSPLPQGRLNTEAFF TGTGCCAGCTCACCACTCCCTCAGGGGCGCCTTAATACTGAAGCTTTCTTT
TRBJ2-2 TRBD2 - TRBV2 CASSPGLAGGLGGELFF TGTGCCAGCAGTCCGGGACTAGCGGGAGGGCTCGGCGGGGAGCTGTTTTTT